This entry lists 26 T cell receptor beta chains sequenced from one sample in a study of T cells in Graves' hyperthyroidism and ophthalmopathy. Template material for amplifying TCR beta CDR3 regions consisted of RNA transcripts. First-round RT-PCR targeting the TCR CDR3 was performed with the HTBI primer set. TCRdb called the multiplex PCR reads again in MiXCR, with one record for every CDR3 protein. This table holds 450,000 to 650,000 distinct CDR3 sequences, less than 25% found once. Sample: blood. These TCRs come from a man in his late teens or twenties with Graves' hyperthyroidism.

In its sample, this clonotype was seen many times. V gene TRBV14 combines with J gene TRBJ1-2, with no clear D. V lost 3 bases and J lost 5, with 10 bases in between. The CDR3 covers 13 residues. The germline CDR1 and CDR2 sequences are SGHDN and FVKESK. CDR3 residues: CASSHGPTYGYTF. The DNA for the CDR3 is TGTGCCAGCAGCCATGGACCGACGTATGGCTACACCTTC.

This clonotype was seen ten or more times. This rearrangement joins TRBV6-5 to TRBJ1-2; D gene uncertain. Germline values: CDR1 MNHEY, CDR2 SVGAGI. The CDR3 length is 12 residues. V was shortened by 5 bases and J by 8 bases, with 12 bases between the two germline ends. CDR3 in amino acids: CASSTLGIGYTF. CDR3 coding DNA: TGTGCCAGCAGTACTTTGGGTATAGGCTACACCTTC.

A note on this clonotype: A much larger clone lies a single base off, so this may be a read error. The V gene is TRBV28, the J gene TRBJ1-2, with TRBD1 matching over 7 bases. Germline lookup yields CDR1 MDHEN and CDR2 SYDVKM. This CDR3 is built from 14 residues. The CDR3 reads CASSLLTGVYGCTF. CDR3 sequence (DNA): TGTGCCAGCAGTCTCCTTACAGGGGTCTATGGCTGCACCTTC.

This chain links TRBV5-6 with TRBJ2-5; D possibly uses TRBD1 or TRBD2 (5 bases each). Germline assignment: CDR1 SGHDT and CDR2 YYEEEE. The ends were cut back, 4 bases at V and 5 bases at J, with 18 bases in the middle. This CDR3 region has 15 residues. The CDR3 DNA sequence: TGTGCCAGCAGCGCGCCCGGGACCACTGGGGAGACCCAGTACTTC. Its translation is CASSAPGTTGETQYF.

V gene TRBV6-5 combines with J gene TRBJ1-1; no definite D call. CDR1 and CDR2 from the germline V gene are MNHEY and SVGAGI. The CDR3 is 13 amino acids. V was clipped by 0 bases and J by 7 bases, with 9 bases between them. The CDR3 sequence: CASSYSKGLEAFF. CDR3 in DNA: TGTGCCAGCAGTTACTCTAAAGGCCTTGAAGCTTTCTTT.

About this clonotype: This may stem from a read error, because a much larger clone lies one nucleotide away. V usage is TRBV9 and J usage is TRBJ1-1, with TRBD1 as a possible D gene (6 bases). The CDR3 length is 12 residues. Per germline, CDR1 SGDLS and CDR2 YYNGEE. Deletions cut 4 bases from V and 9 bases from J, with 13 bases between. The CDR3 nucleotides are TGTGCCAGCAGCCCTGGGACACCAAAAGCTTTCTTT. Translating it yields CASSPGTPKAFF.

The V call is TRBV6-1, the J call TRBJ2-7, with unresolved D. The CDR3 has 15 amino acids. The V end lost 8 bases, the J end lost 0 bases, and 17 bases lay between the germline ends. Germline CDR1 reads MNHNS; CDR2 reads SASEGT. This CDR3 reads CASRPAPRSSYEQYF. In nucleotides, the CDR3 is TGTGCCAGCCGCCCAGCCCCGAGGAGCTCCTACGAGCAGTACTTC.

This clonotype was detected many times. CDR3 in DNA: TGTGCCAGTACTTCAGGGTTCACTGAAGCTTTCTTT. This codes for CASTSGFTEAFF. V usage is TRBV6-1 and J usage is TRBJ1-1; possible D gene TRBD1, 5 bases. V lost 9 bases and J 4 bases, leaving 12 bases between the germline ends. Per germline, CDR1 MNHNS and CDR2 SASEGT. The CDR3 has 12 residues.

In its sample, this clonotype was seen a few times. A read error may produce the germline difference seen at one junction end. The chain recombines TRBV25-1 with TRBJ1-2; the match to TRBD1 covers 8 bases. The CDR3 length is 15 residues. Germline loops: CDR1 MGHDK, CDR2 SYGVNS. The DNA for the CDR3 is TGTGCCAGCAGTGAAACAGGGGGGGTTAAGAGGGGCTACGCCTTC. This gives the protein CASSETGGVKRGYAF.

V is TRBV12-3 or TRBV12-4 and J is TRBJ1-2, with a possible D match to TRBD1 (6 bases). Trimming left V 5 bases short and J 4 bases short, with 11 bases between. The CDR3 spans 13 residues. The CDR3 region is CASSGDKGYGYTF. DNA for the CDR3: TGTGCCAGCAGTGGGGACAAAGGCTATGGCTACACCTTC.

The J gene is TRBJ1-1, the V gene TRBV20-1; TRBD1 is a possible D gene (5 bases). V was pared by 2 bases and J by 3 bases, with 10 bases between. The CDR3 runs 13 residues. Per germline, CDR1 DFQATT and CDR2 SNEGSKA (reference sequence). CDR3 loop: CSARRGIDTEAFF. The CDR3 nucleotides read TGCAGTGCTAGACGGGGGATTGACACTGAAGCTTTCTTT.

This clonotype was counted ten times or more. The genes are TRBV5-1 and TRBJ1-2; D unclear. V was trimmed by 4 bases and J by 8 bases, leaving 15 bases between them. Germline loops: CDR1 SGHRS, CDR2 YFSETQ. The CDR3 has 13 residues. The CDR3, as DNA: TGCGCCAGCAGCCCGGATCTACTTGGAGGCTACACCTTC. Translated: CASSPDLLGGYTF.

This clonotype was counted only a few times. The chain links TRBV7-9 to TRBJ1-5; D uncertain. The V gene's germline CDR1 is SEHNR and CDR2 FQNEAQ (reference sequence). The CDR3 sequence is 12 residues long. V gave up 5 bases and J gave up 8 bases, with 10 bases separating them. The CDR3 spells CASSQNGKPQHF. The CDR3 coding sequence is TGTGCCAGCAGCCAAAATGGAAAGCCCCAGCATTTT.

V usage is TRBV3-1 and J usage is TRBJ2-5, with a weak D call TRBD1 (5 bases). This CDR3 contains 14 residues. The V and J ends lost 4 bases and 1 base respectively, with 10 bases between them. Germline V CDR1 and CDR2: LGHDT, YNNKEL (reference sequence). The chain's CDR3 is CASSPSTVQETQYF. CDR3 bases: TGTGCCAGCAGCCCTTCGACAGTCCAAGAGACCCAGTACTTC.

There are many counts of this clonotype. The chain is built from TRBV2 and TRBJ1-5; 9 bases line up with TRBD1. CDR3 length: 16 amino acids. Germline lookup yields CDR1 SNHLY and CDR2 FYNNEI. The junction had 8 bases not matched to a gene; V was cut back by 8 bases and J by 0 bases. In DNA, the CDR3 is TGTGCCAGCGGGGACAGGGAGGACCATAGCAATCAGCCCCAGCATTTT. Amino acid sequence: CASGDREDHSNQPQHF.

This clonotype was seen many times. A much larger clone lies a single base off, so this may be a read error. The genes are TRBV7-9 and TRBJ2-7; TRBD1 agrees at 9 bases. The CDR3 has 13 residues. The V segment lost 8 bases and the J segment 2 bases; nucleotides outside the gene matches: 4. CDR1 is SEHNR and CDR2 is FQNEAQ in the germline V gene (reference sequence). The CDR3 reads CASGQGFAYEQYF. CDR3 coding DNA: TGTGCCAGCGGACAGGGGTTCGCCTACGAGCAGTACTTC.

This clonotype was detected a few times. The CDR3 sequence is CASSLSHGQAYEQYF. The CDR3 DNA is TGTGCCAGCAGTTTATCCCACGGACAGGCCTACGAGCAGTACTTC. The J gene is TRBJ2-7, the V gene TRBV12-3 or TRBV12-4; 7 bases are shared with TRBD1. The trim removed 2 bases at V and 2 bases at J, leaving 6 bases unmatched. CDR3 length equals 15 residues.

The rearrangement links TRBV12-3 or TRBV12-4 to TRBJ1-5, with no clear D. V was shortened by 5 bases and J by 2 bases, with 16 bases between the two germline ends. CDR3 length equals 16 residues. CDR3 coding DNA: TGTGCCAGCAGTCCCACAACCGGGTTGGGCAATCAGCCCCAGCATTTT. It yields the protein CASSPTTGLGNQPQHF.

This clonotype has a handful of counts. V gene TRBV4-1 combines with J gene TRBJ1-1; D remains ambiguous. Between the trimmed V and J ends, which lost 3 bases and 4 bases, there was a span of 15 bases. This CDR3 spans 15 amino acids. CDR1 is MGHRA and CDR2 is YSYEKL in the germline V gene. The CDR3 nucleotides are TGCGCCAGCAGCCAGCATGCCGGACTGGGCACTGAAGCTTTCTTT. It codes for CASSQHAGLGTEAFF.

This clonotype was seen ten or more times. The rearrangement links TRBV6-1 to TRBJ2-7; a possible D gene is TRBD2 (5 bases). Germline lookup yields CDR1 MNHNS and CDR2 SASEGT. Trimming stripped 6 bases from V and 1 base from J, with 19 bases between. This CDR3 has 16 residues. DNA of the CDR3: TGTGCCAGCAGCGGGATCGGTCTTTCGAATTCCTACGAGCAGTACTTC. This sequence encodes CASSGIGLSNSYEQYF.

The sample holds many counts of this clonotype. This chain joins TRBV4-1 and TRBJ1-1; D is perhaps TRBD1 (6 bases). CDR1 MGHRA and CDR2 YSYEKL come from the germline V gene. The CDR3 spans 13 residues. Deletions cut 2 bases from V and 4 bases from J, with 8 bases between. The CDR3 sequence is CASSQTGLTEAFF. CDR3 DNA sequence: TGCGCCAGCAGCCAAACAGGGCTCACTGAAGCTTTCTTT.

The J gene is TRBJ2-7, the V gene TRBV24-1; D tentatively reads TRBD1 or TRBD2 (5 bases each). This CDR3 spans 14 amino acids. V lost 2 bases and J lost 9, with 16 bases in between. CDR1 and CDR2 from the germline V gene are KGHDR and SFDVKD. CDR3 sequence: CATSDSTDAGGQYF. CDR3 in DNA: TGTGCCACCAGTGATTCGACGGACGCTGGGGGGCAGTACTTC.

This clonotype was detected many times. The chain couples TRBV28 to TRBJ2-5, with TRBD2 identical over 9 bases. Germline V gives CDR1 MDHEN, CDR2 SYDVKM. The CDR3 runs 14 residues. J lost 5 bases, V lost 4 bases, and 5 bases had no gene match. The CDR3 region has the DNA TGTGCCAGCAGTTGGCGGGGGGGTATGGAGACCCAGTACTTC. Translation gives CASSWRGGMETQYF.

This clonotype showed up many times. The chain joins TRBV12-3 or TRBV12-4 to TRBJ2-7; perhaps TRBD2 as D (6 bases). This CDR3 is 13 amino acids long. V was clipped by 6 bases and J by 2 bases, with 11 bases between them. Here the CDR3 DNA reads TGTGCCAGCAGCAGACTAGACCCCTACGAGCAGTACTTC. Its translation: CASSRLDPYEQYF.

This chain joins TRBV7-2 and TRBJ1-1, with a tentative D call TRBD1 (5 bases). Germline CDR1 is SGHTA and CDR2 is FQGNSA. The CDR3 has 15 amino acids. With 5 bases removed from V and 8 bases from J, the gap between germline ends came to 21 bases. CDR3 region: CASSQESSAGTEAFF. In nucleotides, the CDR3 is TGTGCCAGCAGCCAAGAATCCTCTGCGGGGACCGAAGCTTTCTTT.

The J gene is TRBJ1-2, the V gene TRBV30; 9 nucleotides align to TRBD1. V trimming: 2 bases; J trimming: 8 bases; junction bases outside the gene matches: 6. This CDR3 has 13 residues. Germline loops: CDR1 GTSNPN, CDR2 SVGIG (reference sequence). CDR3 region: CAWSTNRGRGYTF. The CDR3 DNA reads as TGTGCCTGGAGTACCAACAGGGGGCGCGGCTACACCTTC.